Listed below are T cell receptor beta chains from one sample, sequenced in a study of T cell repertoires in cytomegalovirus infection. Their antigen targets remain unknown. In TCRdb, the reads were re-called with MiXCR into one record per CDR3 protein. The profile shows 800,000 to 950,000 distinct CDR3 sequences, about 30% of them singletons. This specimen consisted of cultured CD8+ T cells from PBMCs, obtained from culture after CMV antigen stimulation. The receptors stem from a human donor in good health (CMV status not recorded). Some clones in this sample may be carry-over from other donors' samples. CDR3s include the opening cysteine and the closing phenylalanine or tryptophan. Each record gives: CDR3 DNA, CDR3 protein, D gene, V gene, J gene, clone size. A D gene is named only where the DNA matches it firmly. Clone size appears in some rows only: once, few, many, or a class for an expanded clone.

TGTGCCAGCAGTTACTCGACGGGGTTTGAGCAGTTCTTC	CASSYSTGFEQFF	NA	TRBV6-5	TRBJ2-1	NA
TGCGCCAGCAGTAACCCAGTAGGGCAGTTCTTC	CASSNPVGQFF	NA	TRBV5-1	TRBJ2-1	few
TGTGCCAGCAGCTTGACAGGGATACATCAGGACTATGGCTACACCTTC	CASSLTGIHQDYGYTF	TRBD1	TRBV11-1	TRBJ1-2	few
TGTGCCAGCAGCTATGGACAGCTTTACGAGCAGTACTTC	CASSYGQLYEQYF	NA	TRBV7-6	TRBJ2-7	few
TGTGCCATCAGTGAAGTCCTAGCCGCAGATACGCAGTATTTT	CAISEVLAADTQYF	NA	TRBV10-3	TRBJ2-3	NA
TGTGCCAGCAGTCCCCCGGGACTAGCGGGGAACACCGGGGAGCTGTTTTTT	CASSPPGLAGNTGELFF	TRBD2	TRBV7-6	TRBJ2-2	NA
TGTGCCAGCGGTAGTCCGTCTGGTGTTTACTATGGCTACACCTTC	CASGSPSGVYYGYTF	NA	TRBV27	TRBJ1-2	few
TGTGCCAGCAGCCCCGCGGGGGGGCGGGAAAAACTGTTTTTT	CASSPAGGREKLFF	NA	TRBV7-3	TRBJ1-4	once
TGTGCCAGCAGTGCAGGGGGCCGCACTTATCAGCCCCAGCATTTT	CASSAGGRTYQPQHF	TRBD1	TRBV6-5	TRBJ1-5	few
TGTGCCAGCAGTTACATGGGTGGGGGTGAAGCTTTCTTT	CASSYMGGGEAFF	NA	TRBV6-5	TRBJ1-1	few
TGTGCCAGCAGCCAAGATAGGGGGGGCGGCTATTATGGCTACACCTTC	CASSQDRGGGYYGYTF	NA	TRBV4-2	TRBJ1-2	NA
TGTGCCAGCAGTTACAGTGTGGCGAAGCAGTTCTTC	CASSYSVAKQFF	NA	TRBV6-5	TRBJ2-1	NA
TGTGCCAGCAGTGTAAGGGAGAATGGCCGGGAGCTGTTTTTT	CASSVRENGRELFF	NA	TRBV2	TRBJ2-2	few
TGTGCCAGCAGTTACGACAGCGAGGGAGAGACCCAGTACTTC	CASSYDSEGETQYF	NA	TRBV6-5	TRBJ2-5	NA
TGTGCCAGCAGCTTAGAAGAGCGGGGGGGTTGGGAGACCCAGTACTTC	CASSLEERGGWETQYF	TRBD2	TRBV7-6	TRBJ2-5	few
TGCGCCAGCAGCAACAGGACGAAAGTCTATGGCTACACCTTC	CASSNRTKVYGYTF	NA	TRBV5-1	TRBJ1-2	NA
TGCAGCGCGGACAGGGGCGCCATTAACTATGGCTACACCTTC	CSADRGAINYGYTF	TRBD1	TRBV29-1	TRBJ1-2	NA
TGTGCCAGCTCAGCACAGGGGGCAGACACTGAAGCTTTCTTT	CASSAQGADTEAFF	TRBD1	TRBV18	TRBJ1-1	NA
TGCGCCAGCAGCCAAGACCGGGCAAGCACCTACAATGAGCAGTTCTTC	CASSQDRASTYNEQFF	NA	TRBV4-1	TRBJ2-1	NA
TGTGCCAGCAGCGAGGGGTCAGGAACCTATTCCCACAATGAGCAGTTCTTC	CASSEGSGTYSHNEQFF	NA	TRBV13	TRBJ2-1	few
TGTGCCAGCAGTGACGGGGATGAGCAGTTCTTC	CASSDGDEQFF	NA	TRBV2	TRBJ2-1	few
TGTGCCAGCAGCTTAGATACAGGGGGCGCGCAGCCCCAGCATTTT	CASSLDTGGAQPQHF	TRBD1	TRBV7-2	TRBJ1-5	many
TGTGCCAGCAGCCCCTCCCTAGGTGTCTATGAGCAGTTCTTC	CASSPSLGVYEQFF	NA	TRBV9	TRBJ2-1	few
TGTGCCAGCAGTGGCTCAGGGCCCCTGGGCGGCTACACCTTC	CASSGSGPLGGYTF	NA	TRBV6-6	TRBJ1-2	NA